This TCR beta chain appears in the sequencing data of a study of post-analysis software for immune sequencing data. The table lists this clonotype with a few counts. Its antigen remains unknown. Unique molecular identifiers had been added to the TCR beta cDNA libraries. TCRdb processed the PCR reads anew with MiXCR; each CDR3 protein has one entry. The sample records fewer than 900,000 distinct CDR3 sequences, around 42% being singletons. The CDR3 has 15 amino acids. The V end was cut by 3 bases, the J end by 4 bases, with 13 bases between. Regarding the study as a whole: TRBV5-6, TRBV5-1 and TRBV20-1 were among roughly 5 TRBV segments more frequent in patients than controls.

The rearrangement uses TRBV12-3 or TRBV12-4 and TRBJ2-1; TRBD1 is a possible D gene (6 bases). The clonotype originates from a girl aged 5-17 years with multiple sclerosis. The source material was blood. The DNA of the CDR3 is TGTGCCAGCAGTTTGGGGGACAATGGATACAATGAGCAGTTCTTC. Amino acids: CASSLGDNGYNEQFF.